This T cell receptor beta chain came from a study of T-cell reconstitution after alpha-beta-depleted transplantation in children. The study's findings and limits: Reportedly, alpha-beta T cells present about two months post-transplant originated from several hundred expanded clones of graft origin.

A few counts support this clonotype. Its antigen remains unknown. Researchers prepared the TCRbeta library using unique molecular identifiers, the study reports. TCRdb reanalysed the PCR reads using MiXCR and keeps one entry per CDR3 protein. The sample has 250,000 to 400,000 distinct CDR3 sequences; around 25% are singletons. Germline V gene sequence: CDR1 SQVTM, CDR2 ANQGSEA. This CDR3 has 15 amino acids. The V and J ends lost 7 bases and 5 bases, in that order; junction bases with no gene match: 6. The chain carries TRBV29-1 and TRBJ2-2; 14 bases fit TRBD2. The sequencing used PBMCs, mostly from graft donor cells, collected 180 days after TCRalphabeta/CD19-depleted stem cell transplant. The TCR sequence derives from a male patient between 10 and 17 years old who had a stem cell transplant for acute lymphoblastic leukemia, so the T cells may come from the graft donor. Here the CDR3 reads CSGRLAGGPTGELFF. The DNA for the CDR3 is TGCAGCGGCCGACTAGCGGGAGGGCCTACCGGGGAGCTGTTTTTT.